What follows are 20 T cell receptor beta chains derived from one specimen sequenced in a study of beta chain features in type 1 diabetes. Study outcomes and limitations: In every one of the four CD4+ subsets, TCRB CDR3s were moderately but significantly shorter in Type 1 diabetes patients.

Expressed TCRB transcripts were sequenced after all isolated RNA was converted to cDNA. Sequenced by immunoSEQ multiplex PCR; TCRdb stores in-frame clones only, minus some. The repertoire has about 160,000 clones, approximately 7.8% of them found once; the top ten carry about 0.9%. For these receptors, no antigen is known. Sequenced input: central memory CD4+ T cells from blood. The receptors were sampled from a woman in her thirties or forties with type 1 diabetes.

A few counts support this clone. The chain is built from TRBV19 and TRBJ1-6, with a possible D match to TRBD1 (5 bases). The V end lost 5 bases, the J end lost 5 bases, and 13 bases lay between the germline ends. There are 15 residues in the CDR3. Germline V lookup: CDR1 LNHDA, CDR2 SQIVND (reference sequence). In DNA, the CDR3 is TGTGCCAGTAGTCTGCAACAGGTGGATAATTCACCCCTCCACTTT. Encoded protein: CASSLQQVDNSPLHF.

This clone appeared a few times. This chain uses TRBV5-1 with TRBJ2-7, with unresolved D. The CDR3 length is 13 residues. CDR1 is SGHRS and CDR2 is YFSETQ in the germline V gene. Trimming removed 0 bases from V and 3 bases from J, with 7 bases in between. DNA of the CDR3: TGCGCCAGCAGCTTGGGACCGGGCTACGAGCAGTACTTC. It is translated as CASSLGPGYEQYF. Drawing the rest from reference TRBV5-1 and TRBJ2-7, the complete variable domain is KAGVTQTPRYLIKTRGQQVTLSCSPISGHRSVSWYQQTPGQGLQFLFEYFSETQRNKGNFPGRFSGRQFSNSRSEMNVSTLELGDSALYLCASSLGPGYEQYFGPGTRLTVT.

This clone came up a few times. This sequence joins TRBV7-3 and TRBJ2-7, with 9 positions matching TRBD1. The V segment lost 5 bases and the J segment 1 base; nucleotides outside the gene matches: 9. From germline, CDR1 is SGHTA and CDR2 FQGTGA. The CDR3 runs 16 residues. The CDR3 protein is CASSPTGGTGSYEQYF. In DNA, the CDR3 is TGTGCCAGCAGCCCGACGGGTGGGACAGGGTCCTACGAGCAGTACTTC.

In its sample, this clone was seen a few times. The chain recombines TRBV29-1 with TRBJ2-3, with D tentatively TRBD2 (6 bases). Trimming took off 3 bases at V and 2 bases at J, with 9 bases between the two ends. Germline V lookup: CDR1 SQVTM, CDR2 ANQGSEA. The CDR3 is 13 residues long. CDR3 DNA: TGCAGCGTTGAGGAGCGGGCCACAGATACGCAGTATTTT. Its protein is CSVEERATDTQYF.

A few counts support this clone. The V gene is TRBV7-3, the J gene TRBJ2-5, with D tentatively TRBD2 (6 bases). Germline V CDR1 and CDR2: SGHTA, FQGTGA. This CDR3 has 15 residues. V lost 5 bases and J 11 bases, leaving 24 bases between the germline ends. The CDR3 DNA reads as TGTGCCAGCAGCCCACGTTATGAGGCACGCGGGGAGCAGTACTTC. Protein sequence: CASSPRYEARGEQYF. Full variable domain (outside the CDR3, taken from reference TRBV7-3 and TRBJ2-5): GAGVSQTPSNKVTEKGKYVELRCDPISGHTALYWYRQSLGQGPEFLIYFQGTGAADDSGLPNDRFFAVRPEGSVSTLKIQRTERGDSAVYLCASSPRYEARGEQYFGPGTRLLVL.

This clone was found many times. The chain is built from TRBV29-1 and TRBJ1-2; D gene unclear. The germline V gene has CDR1 SQVTM and CDR2 ANQGSEA. The CDR3 has 11 amino acids. Between the trimmed V and J ends, which lost 1 base and 9 bases, there was a span of 9 bases. CDR3 sequence: CSVEVGESYTF. The CDR3 nucleotides read TGCAGCGTTGAAGTTGGGGAGAGCTACACCTTC.

This clone was recorded many times. V gene TRBV19 combines with J gene TRBJ2-3; 7 bases align to TRBD2. Germline-derived CDR1 and CDR2 are LNHDA and SQIVND (reference sequence). This CDR3 comprises 12 residues. The ends lost 10 bases at V and 9 bases at J; junction bases unmatched: 10. CDR3 amino acids: CATAGDTRTQYF. The CDR3, as DNA: TGTGCCACCGCGGGAGATACGCGGACGCAGTATTTT. The full variable domain, rest sourced from reference TRBV19 and TRBJ2-3, is DGGITQSPKYLFRKEGQNVTLSCEQNLNHDAMYWYRQDPGQGLRLIYYSQIVNDFQKGDIAEGYSVSREKKESFPLTVTSAQKNPTAFYLCATAGDTRTQYFGPGTRLTVL.

There are many counts of this clone. This chain uses TRBV4-2 with TRBJ2-1; TRBD2 aligns across 9 bases. With V trimmed by 2 bases and J by 15 bases, 11 bases remained unmatched. CDR1 LGHNA and CDR2 YNFKEQ come from the germline V gene. The CDR3 is made up of 14 amino acids. The CDR3 protein is CASSQTLEGGRAFF. The CDR3 coding sequence is TGTGCCAGCAGCCAAACCTTAGAGGGCGGGAGGGCGTTCTTC.

This chain links TRBV7-2 with TRBJ2-5, with 8 bases matching TRBD1. Germline CDR1 and CDR2: SGHTA and FQGNSA. CDR3 length: 14 residues. With 5 bases clipped from V and 6 bases from J, the junction kept 8 bases outside the gene matches. Here the CDR3 reads CASSTGQGSQTQYF. The DNA for the CDR3 is TGTGCCAGCAGCACCGGACAGGGTAGCCAGACCCAGTACTTC.

This chain joins TRBV2 and TRBJ1-1; possibly TRBD1 for D (6 bases). CDR1 and CDR2 (germline): SNHLY, FYNNEI. The CDR3 covers 15 residues. With 6 bases removed from V and 1 base from J, the gap between germline ends came to 15 bases. In DNA form, the CDR3 reads TGTGCCAGCAGGAGGGGAGGGGGAAAGAACACTGAAGCTTTCTTT. It encodes CASRRGGGKNTEAFF.

The rearrangement uses TRBV7-2 and TRBJ2-3; 10 bases agree with TRBD2. V was pared by 5 bases and J by 7 bases, with 21 bases of the junction left unmatched. Germline values: CDR1 SGHTA, CDR2 FQGNSA. The CDR3 runs 19 residues. CDR3 sequence reads: CASSSFLLAGLAAPNTQYF. The CDR3 DNA follows: TGTGCCAGCAGCAGCTTCCTTTTAGCCGGACTAGCGGCCCCTAATACGCAGTATTTT.

This clone turned up a few times. The chain combines TRBV13 with TRBJ1-2; tentative D call: TRBD1 (5 bases). This CDR3 has 12 residues. Between the trimmed V and J ends, which lost 5 bases and 5 bases, there was a span of 9 bases. The V gene's germline CDR1 is PRHDT and CDR2 FYEKMQ (reference sequence). CDR3: CASSLGTYGYTF. The CDR3, as DNA: TGTGCCAGCAGCCTCGGGACTTATGGCTACACCTTC.

The gene calls are TRBV30 and TRBJ2-3; possible D gene TRBD1, 6 bases. The V gene lost 8 bases and the J gene lost 2 bases, with 17 bases spanning the gap. Germline loops: CDR1 GTSNPN, CDR2 SVGIG (reference sequence). CDR3 length: 14 amino acids. CDR3 sequence: CAQAQGLSTDTQYF. The CDR3 nucleotides are TGTGCCCAGGCTCAGGGGCTCTCCACAGATACGCAGTATTTT.

The sample holds a few counts of this clone. The V and J genes are TRBV7-9 and TRBJ2-1, with D maybe TRBD2 (6 bases). Per germline, CDR1 SEHNR and CDR2 FQNEAQ (reference sequence). This CDR3 has 15 amino acids. V gave up 1 base and J gave up 8 bases, with 15 bases separating them. In DNA form, the CDR3 reads TGTGCCAGCAGCTTAGGTAGCGGTACAGTGGATGAGCAGTTCTTC. Protein product: CASSLGSGTVDEQFF.

The chain combines TRBV2 with TRBJ2-2, with TRBD2 as a possible D gene (5 bases). V lost 7 bases, J lost 0 bases, and 15 bases lay in between. The CDR3 extends over 16 amino acids. Germline values: CDR1 SNHLY, CDR2 FYNNEI. This chain's CDR3 is CASTGGSGANTGELFF. The CDR3 bases are TGTGCCAGCACAGGAGGAAGCGGAGCGAACACCGGGGAGCTGTTTTTT.

This clone was detected a few times. The chain combines TRBV7-9 with TRBJ2-3; 7 bases are shared with TRBD2. Germline-derived CDR1 and CDR2 are SEHNR and FQNEAQ (reference sequence). After removal of 5 bases from V and 0 bases from J, the junction contained 5 bases not matched to a gene. The length of the CDR3 is 15 residues. CDR3 sequence: CASSQSGVSTDTQYF. CDR3 DNA: TGTGCCAGCAGCCAAAGCGGGGTTAGCACAGATACGCAGTATTTT.

The chain's CDR3 is CASSLGQGFYNEQFF. In DNA form, the CDR3 reads TGTGCCAGCAGCTTAGGACAGGGCTTCTACAATGAGCAGTTCTTC. This sequence joins TRBV11-2 and TRBJ2-1, with TRBD1 matching over 7 bases. CDR1 is SGHAT, CDR2 FQNNGV, per germline. Unmatched junction bases numbered 3, after V lost 1 base and J lost 3 bases. The length of the CDR3 is 15 residues.

The table lists this clone with many counts. The chain couples TRBV19 to TRBJ1-2, with D tentatively TRBD1 (5 bases). This CDR3 has 14 amino acids. Trimming removed 5 bases from V and 4 bases from J, with 14 bases in between. CDR1 and CDR2 from the germline V gene are LNHDA and SQIVND (reference sequence). The CDR3, as DNA: TGTGCCAGTAGTCCCACCCCCGGGGGCTATGGCTACACCTTC. Translation gives CASSPTPGGYGYTF.

This clone was observed at least ten times. V usage is TRBV28 and J usage is TRBJ1-2, with D perhaps matching TRBD1 (6 bases). The CDR3 contains 13 residues. Germline lookup yields CDR1 MDHEN and CDR2 SYDVKM. With 5 bases removed from V and 8 bases from J, the gap between germline ends came to 15 bases. CDR3 loop: CASSRDRLGGYTF. The CDR3 DNA reads TGTGCCAGCAGTCGTGACAGGCTGGGAGGCTACACCTTC.

This clone has at least ten counts. The chain couples TRBV28 to TRBJ1-5, with 7 bases fitting TRBD1. CDR1 and CDR2 (germline): MDHEN, SYDVKM. Trimming cost V 8 bases and J 3 bases; bases outside gene matches: 10. CDR3 length: 15 amino acids. The CDR3 spells CASARDRETNQPQHF. CDR3 nucleotides: TGTGCCAGCGCCAGGGACAGAGAAACCAATCAGCCCCAGCATTTT.